The next 9 T cell receptor beta chains were all read from a single sample in a study of sequential checkpoint blockade in melanoma (dated by TCRdb to about 2019). What this sample's treatment or condition label stands for: randomized to nivolumab then ipilimumab (arm A) or the reverse (arm B). Receptor amplification or capture employed the immunoSEQ multiplex PCR assay. The table was pulled from immuneACCESS by TCRdb, which kept in-frame rearrangements only. Such tables lose some clones; where checked, under half of the loss comes from unresolved V genes, and the rest has no known cause. The sample table holds roughly 29,000 clones, of which nearly 85% were seen once. Jointly, the top ten make up about a sixth of the sample. The sequences come from CD8+ T cells sorted from blood (inferred from file names), collected from a patient given nivolumab and ipilimumab in sequence. These receptor sequences come from a human donor with melanoma.

The rearrangement links TRBV4-3 to TRBJ2-1; TRBD2 matches 10 bases. V trimming: 1 base; J trimming: 10 bases; junction bases outside the gene matches: 7. Germline-derived CDR1 and CDR2 are LGHNA and YSLEER. This CDR3 is 15 amino acids long. CDR3 DNA sequence: TGCGCCAGCAGCCAAGGTATAACTAGCGGGAACGAGCAGTTCTTC. This translates into CASSQGITSGNEQFF.

On this clone itself: Other nucleotide sequences from this sample produce the same CDR3. The chain employs TRBV5-6 and TRBJ1-1, with D unclear. V was cut by 1 base and J by 2 bases, with 6 bases left in between. Germline-derived CDR1 and CDR2 are SGHDT and YYEEEE. The CDR3 runs to 13 residues. The CDR3 nucleotides are TGTGCCAGCAGCTTGACAGCTAACACTGAAGCTTTCTTT. Its translation: CASSLTANTEAFF.

The chain joins TRBV6-4 to TRBJ1-6, with D maybe TRBD1 (6 bases). V was pared by 6 bases and J by 9 bases, with 12 bases between. The CDR3 is 13 amino acids. Germline V gene sequence: CDR1 MRHNA, CDR2 SNTAGT. The CDR3 sequence: CASSGGQSSPLHF. CDR3 nucleotide sequence: TGTGCCAGCAGCGGCGGACAGTCTTCACCCCTCCACTTT.

This clone was observed a single time. This chain joins TRBV28 and TRBJ1-1, with D unresolved. V dropped 2 bases and J dropped 4 bases, with 14 bases sitting between them. Germline CDR1 and CDR2: MDHEN and SYDVKM. This CDR3 is built from 15 residues. CDR3 DNA sequence: TGTGCCAGCAGTTTACTTACTGAAATCTTCACTGAAGCTTTCTTT. Translating gives CASSLLTEIFTEAFF.

The chain employs TRBV28 and TRBJ2-3; possible D gene TRBD2, 6 bases. This CDR3 spans 12 amino acids. Germline values: CDR1 MDHEN, CDR2 SYDVKM. Trimming took off 5 bases at V and 6 bases at J, with 9 bases between the two ends. The chain's CDR3 is CASSSAGDTQYF. The CDR3 region has the DNA TGTGCCAGCAGTAGTGCGGGGGATACGCAGTATTTT.

This chain uses TRBV27 with TRBJ2-7; 13 bases fit TRBD2. The CDR3 has 14 amino acids. V lost 5 bases to trimming and J lost 5 bases; unmatched junction nucleotides: 3. CDR1 MNHEY and CDR2 SMNVEV come from the germline V gene (reference sequence). CDR3 coding DNA: TGTGCCAGCAGTCGCGGACTAGCGGGGGACGAGCAGTACTTC. This gives the protein CASSRGLAGDEQYF.

The chain joins TRBV27 to TRBJ1-1; possible D gene TRBD1, 5 bases. V was clipped by 2 bases and J by 2 bases, with 12 bases between them. The CDR3 has 15 amino acids. Looked up from germline, CDR1 is MNHEY and CDR2 is SMNVEV (reference sequence). The CDR3 here is CASSLTPDRNTEAFF. The CDR3 DNA reads as TGTGCCAGCAGTTTAACCCCCGACAGAAACACTGAAGCTTTCTTT.

The chain uses TRBV7-2 and TRBJ2-7, with a weak D call TRBD1 (5 bases). Germline V CDR1 and CDR2: SGHTA, FQGNSA. V gave up 0 bases and J gave up 4 bases, with 16 bases separating them. This CDR3 contains 16 residues. CDR3 protein: CASSLASSGASYEQYF. In nucleotides, the CDR3 is TGTGCCAGCAGCTTAGCCTCGTCTGGGGCCAGTTACGAGCAGTACTTC.

CDR3 sequence reads: CRTGATEAFF. CDR3 DNA sequence: TGTAGGACAGGGGCCACTGAAGCTTTCTTT. The J gene is TRBJ1-1, the V gene TRBV30, with 9 nucleotides matching TRBD1. From germline, CDR1 is GTSNPN and CDR2 SVGIG (reference sequence). The CDR3 has 10 residues.